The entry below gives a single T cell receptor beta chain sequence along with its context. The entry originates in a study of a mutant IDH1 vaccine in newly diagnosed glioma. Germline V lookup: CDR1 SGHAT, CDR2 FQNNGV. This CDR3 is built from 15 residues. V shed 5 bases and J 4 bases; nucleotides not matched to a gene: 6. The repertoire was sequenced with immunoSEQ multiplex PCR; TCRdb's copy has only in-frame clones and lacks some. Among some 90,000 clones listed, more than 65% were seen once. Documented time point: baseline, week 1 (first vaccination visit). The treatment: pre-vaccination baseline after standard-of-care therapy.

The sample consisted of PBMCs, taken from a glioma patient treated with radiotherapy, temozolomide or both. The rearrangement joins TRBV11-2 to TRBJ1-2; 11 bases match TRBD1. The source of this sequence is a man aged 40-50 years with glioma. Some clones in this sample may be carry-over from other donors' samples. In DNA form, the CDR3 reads TGTGCCAGCAGCGCGGGGACAGGGGGGTTCTATGGCTACACCTTC. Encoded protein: CASSAGTGGFYGYTF. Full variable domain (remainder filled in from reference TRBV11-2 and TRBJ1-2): EAGVAQSPRYKIIEKRQSVAFWCNPISGHATLYWYQQILGQGPKLLIQFQNNGVVDDSQLPKDRFSAERLKGVDSTLKIQPAKLEDSAVYLCASSAGTGGFYGYTFGSGTRLTVV.